What follows are 29 T cell receptor beta chains derived from one specimen sequenced in a study of shared clonotypes between healthy human individuals. The table came from immunoSEQ multiplex PCR; TCRdb's copy has only in-frame clones and leaves some out. The sample has 2.3 million or so clones, 93% seen once. Sequencing input: naive CD4+ T cells from PBMCs. The subset denotes: CD45RA+ positively selected. The receptors were gathered from a man aged 18-30 years in good health. Some clones in this sample may be carry-over from other donors' samples.

This chain uses TRBV7-6 with TRBJ2-7; D is undetermined. Trimming left V 0 bases short and J 10 bases short, with 10 bases between. Germline CDR1 reads SGHVS; CDR2 reads FNYEAQ. This CDR3 contains 12 residues. The CDR3 protein is CASSLAFQEQYF. In DNA form, the CDR3 reads TGTGCCAGCAGCTTAGCTTTCCAGGAACAGTACTTC.

The chain has TRBV5-6 and TRBJ1-2; D uncertain. Germline V gene sequence: CDR1 SGHDT, CDR2 YYEEEE. This CDR3 region has 13 residues. Trimming left V 3 bases short and J 4 bases short, with 10 bases between. CDR3 DNA sequence: TGTGCCAGCAGCTCCGGGCCTTTCTATGGCTACACCTTC. This codes for CASSSGPFYGYTF.

The J gene is TRBJ2-7, the V gene TRBV2; 8 bases line up with TRBD1. The CDR3 contains 13 residues. CDR1 and CDR2 from the germline V gene are SNHLY and FYNNEI. Trimming cost V 5 bases and J 4 bases; bases outside gene matches: 4. CDR3 in DNA: TGTGCCAGCAGTCGGACAGGGATTTACGAGCAGTACTTC. Its protein is CASSRTGIYEQYF.

Notes on this clone: Other DNA sequences in this specimen translate into the identical CDR3. The V and J genes are TRBV6-5 and TRBJ1-5, with TRBD1 as a possible D gene (5 bases). V was cut by 5 bases and J by 4 bases, with 9 bases left in between. This CDR3 is built from 13 residues. Germline loops: CDR1 MNHEY, CDR2 SVGAGI. The CDR3: CASSGTGNQPQHF. CDR3 nucleotides: TGTGCCAGCAGTGGGACGGGGAATCAGCCCCAGCATTTT.

The rearrangement links TRBV29-1 to TRBJ1-2; 9 bases are shared with TRBD1. The CDR3 has 15 amino acids. Per germline, CDR1 SQVTM and CDR2 ANQGSEA. V dropped 0 bases and J dropped 7; count of bases not matched to a gene: 9. The CDR3 DNA follows: TGCAGCGTTGAAGATCAGTGGGACAGGGATTTTGGCTACACCTTC. Protein sequence: CSVEDQWDRDFGYTF.

The chain combines TRBV19 with TRBJ1-2; D is unresolved. V lost 2 bases and J 1 base, leaving 20 bases between the germline ends. Germline V gene data show CDR1 as LNHDA and CDR2 as SQIVND (reference sequence). The CDR3 runs 18 residues. CDR3 coding DNA: TGTGCCAGTAGTATAAACCGCGGGTTGGACGGACGTAACTATGGCTACACCTTC. Protein sequence: CASSINRGLDGRNYGYTF. Complete variable domain (other parts from reference TRBV19 and TRBJ1-2): DGGITQSPKYLFRKEGQNVTLSCEQNLNHDAMYWYRQDPGQGLRLIYYSQIVNDFQKGDIAEGYSVSREKKESFPLTVTSAQKNPTAFYLCASSINRGLDGRNYGYTFGSGTRLTVV.

CDR3 in amino acids: CASSTATSGSFETQYF. The CDR3 DNA reads TGTGCCAGCAGTACGGCTACTAGCGGGAGCTTTGAGACCCAGTACTTC. V usage is TRBV2 and J usage is TRBJ2-5, with TRBD2 matching over 11 bases. The length of the CDR3 is 16 residues. The V gene's germline CDR1 is SNHLY and CDR2 FYNNEI. The ends lost 5 bases at V and 5 bases at J; junction bases unmatched: 10.

The chain couples TRBV28 to TRBJ1-3; D gene unclear. Germline V gene data show CDR1 as MDHEN and CDR2 as SYDVKM. V lost 5 bases, J lost 13 bases, and 12 bases lay in between. The CDR3 spans 11 residues. Here the CDR3 reads CASSRLTEIYF. The DNA of the CDR3 is TGTGCCAGCAGTCGCCTAACGGAGATATATTTT.

The rearrangement joins TRBV19 to TRBJ2-5; TRBD1 matches 8 bases. The V gene's germline CDR1 is LNHDA and CDR2 SQIVND (reference sequence). The junction had 7 bases not matched to a gene; V was cut back by 4 bases and J by 3 bases. The length of the CDR3 is 15 residues. In nucleotides, the CDR3 is TGTGCCAGTAGTACGCCCGGGACAGGTAAAGAGACCCAGTACTTC. Encoded protein: CASSTPGTGKETQYF.

V gene TRBV27 combines with J gene TRBJ2-7; no reliable D call. Deletions cut 5 bases from V and 4 bases from J, with 12 bases between. The germline V gene encodes CDR1 MNHEY and CDR2 SMNVEV (reference sequence). The CDR3 is 13 amino acids. CDR3 bases: TGTGCCAGCAGTCCCCGGGTAGGATACGAGCAGTACTTC. Translating gives CASSPRVGYEQYF.

This chain links TRBV28 with TRBJ2-5, with 7 positions matching TRBD1. The V segment lost 6 bases and the J segment 2 bases; nucleotides outside the gene matches: 6. Germline V lookup: CDR1 MDHEN, CDR2 SYDVKM. The CDR3 is 14 amino acids. CDR3 coding DNA: TGTGCCAGCAGGAAGACAGGGTCTCAAGAGACCCAGTACTTC. Protein: CASRKTGSQETQYF.

This clone has a handful of counts. The rearrangement uses TRBV28 and TRBJ2-7; tentative D call: TRBD2 (5 bases). Trimming took off 8 bases at V and 2 bases at J, with 10 bases between the two ends. The V gene's germline CDR1 is MDHEN and CDR2 SYDVKM. CDR3 length equals 12 residues. The DNA of the CDR3 is TGTGCCAGCGCCCTAGCTCCCTACGAGCAGTACTTC. Amino acids: CASALAPYEQYF.

J is TRBJ1-2 and V is TRBV7-6; perhaps TRBD1 as D (5 bases). The CDR3 is 13 amino acids. Trimming took 1 base from V and 5 from J, leaving 8 bases between them. CDR1 is SGHVS, CDR2 FNYEAQ, per germline. DNA for the CDR3: TGTGCCAGCAGCTTAGAAGCAGGGTATGGCTACACCTTC. Its protein is CASSLEAGYGYTF.

The chain carries TRBV11-3 and TRBJ2-2, with D tentatively TRBD1 (5 bases). Per germline, CDR1 SGHNT and CDR2 YENEEA. Trimming cost V 3 bases and J 7 bases, with 18 bases left between them. The CDR3 covers 16 residues. The CDR3 DNA is TGTGCCAGCAGCTTTAATTCGGCAGGGTGGGGCGGGGAGCTGTTTTTT. Protein sequence: CASSFNSAGWGGELFF.

The chain couples TRBV5-8 to TRBJ2-1; TRBD2 aligns across 9 bases. This CDR3 spans 14 amino acids. CDR1 is SGHTS, CDR2 YDEGEE, per germline. Unmatched junction bases numbered 13, after V lost 3 bases and J lost 15 bases. As DNA, the CDR3 is TGTGCCAGCAGCTACCGGGGGATAGGAGCGGGAGGGTTCTTC. Its translation: CASSYRGIGAGGFF. Full variable domain (outside the CDR3, taken from reference TRBV5-8 and TRBJ2-1): EAGVTQSPTHLIKTRGQQATLRCSPISGHTSVYWYQQALGLGLQFLLWYDEGEERNRGNFPPRFSGRQFPNYSSELNVNALELEDSALYLCASSYRGIGAGGFFGPGTRLTVL.

Comment on this clone: In the same sample, other DNA sequences code for this CDR3. This chain connects TRBV7-9 to TRBJ2-7, with TRBD2 matching over 8 bases. This CDR3 has 14 amino acids. J gave up 3 bases and V 6 bases, and 7 bases lay outside the gene matches. Germline V gene data show CDR1 as SEHNR and CDR2 as FQNEAQ (reference sequence). In DNA, the CDR3 is TGTGCCAGCAGTCTTACTGCGGGGGGCTACGAGCAGTACTTC. This gives the protein CASSLTAGGYEQYF.

This chain links TRBV10-3 with TRBJ2-2; TRBD2 agrees at 15 bases. V gave up 10 bases and J gave up 4 bases; unmatched junction bases: 10. Per the germline V gene, CDR1 is ENHRY and CDR2 is SYGVKD. CDR3 length: 17 residues. Written as DNA, the CDR3 is TGTGCCACCAGCGGACTAGCGGGAGGGCCGGGCACCGGGGAGCTGTTTTTT. This codes for CATSGLAGGPGTGELFF.

Note on this clone: The same CDR3 can be traced to other DNA sequences in this sample. The V call is TRBV18, the J call TRBJ2-3, with 7 bases lining up with TRBD2. J was trimmed by 1 base and V by 2 bases; bases with no gene match: 3. The CDR3 sequence is 15 residues long. Germline lookup yields CDR1 KGHSH and CDR2 LQKENI. For the CDR3, the DNA is TGTGCCAGCTCACCAGGGAGGGGTGGCACAGATACGCAGTATTTT. Translating gives CASSPGRGGTDTQYF.

The genes are TRBV11-3 and TRBJ2-1; the D is unclear. Between the trimmed V and J ends, which lost 5 bases and 4 bases, there was a span of 9 bases. This CDR3 comprises 13 residues. Germline CDR1 reads SGHNT; CDR2 reads YENEEA. CDR3 loop: CASSRAQYNEQFF. The CDR3 DNA follows: TGTGCCAGCAGCCGGGCCCAGTACAATGAGCAGTTCTTC.

The chain uses TRBV5-1 and TRBJ2-7, with TRBD2 identical over 10 bases. Trimming cost V 0 bases and J 5 bases; bases outside gene matches: 5. From germline, CDR1 is SGHRS and CDR2 YFSETQ. This CDR3 is built from 15 residues. CDR3 sequence: CASSLAPSGSNEQYF. CDR3 DNA: TGCGCCAGCAGCTTGGCTCCTAGCGGGAGTAACGAGCAGTACTTC.

This rearrangement joins TRBV7-3 to TRBJ2-3; D is unresolved. The germline gives CDR1 SGHTA, CDR2 FQGTGA. This CDR3 is 13 amino acids long. Trimming stripped 5 bases from V and 3 bases from J, with 9 bases between. This CDR3 is CASSVVRTDTQYF. CDR3 nucleotides: TGTGCCAGCAGCGTCGTACGAACAGATACGCAGTATTTT.

The V and J genes are TRBV11-2 and TRBJ2-2; the D gene is possibly TRBD2 (6 bases). Trimming took 5 bases from V and 3 from J, leaving 13 bases between them. Germline lookup yields CDR1 SGHAT and CDR2 FQNNGV. The CDR3 is made up of 15 amino acids. Here the CDR3 reads CASSDRRAYTGELFF. CDR3 sequence (DNA): TGTGCCAGCAGCGATCGGAGGGCGTACACCGGGGAGCTGTTTTTT.

In its sample, this clone was seen a few times. J is TRBJ1-1 and V is TRBV9, with D tentatively TRBD1 (6 bases). Between the trimmed V and J ends, which lost 3 bases and 3 bases, there was a span of 12 bases. The CDR3 is 14 amino acids. Germline loops: CDR1 SGDLS, CDR2 YYNGEE. The CDR3 DNA is TGTGCCAGCAGCGCGGACAGTCGGTACACTGAAGCTTTCTTT. It yields the protein CASSADSRYTEAFF.

The chain combines TRBV6-6 with TRBJ2-2, with a tentative D call TRBD1 (5 bases). Germline-derived CDR1 and CDR2 are MNHNY and SVGAGI (reference sequence). The CDR3 sequence is 13 residues long. Trimming cost V 5 bases and J 7 bases, with 11 bases left between them. CDR3 in DNA: TGTGCCAGCAGTCCAGGGAACGGCGGGGAGCTGTTTTTT. The encoded protein is CASSPGNGGELFF.

The chain uses TRBV28 and TRBJ1-5, with TRBD1 identical over 9 bases. The trim removed 10 bases at V and 2 bases at J, leaving 9 bases unmatched. Germline V gene lookup returns CDR1 MDHEN and CDR2 SYDVKM. The CDR3 consists of 15 residues. Here the CDR3 reads CATRTGGDGNQPQHF. CDR3 nucleotide sequence: TGTGCCACCCGCACAGGGGGCGACGGCAATCAGCCCCAGCATTTT.

This clone was seen only a few times. V usage is TRBV4-1 and J usage is TRBJ1-2; TRBD1 matches 12 bases. The CDR3 runs 17 residues. The V gene end was trimmed by 1 base and the J gene end by 4 bases; junction bases not matched to a gene: 7. The germline CDR1 and CDR2 sequences are MGHRA and YSYEKL. As DNA, the CDR3 is TGCGCCAGCAGCCAAGCTGCGCCGGGACAGGGGGCCTATGGCTACACCTTC. It translates to CASSQAAPGQGAYGYTF.

The V call is TRBV5-1, the J call TRBJ2-7; D is unresolved. Trimming shortened V by 0 bases and J by 2 bases, and 18 bases separated the two germline ends. Germline CDR1 is SGHRS and CDR2 is YFSETQ. The CDR3 runs 17 residues. The CDR3 nucleotides are TGCGCCAGCAGCTTGGGGTCTCTAAACAGACCACCCTACGAGCAGTACTTC. It is translated as CASSLGSLNRPPYEQYF. Supplemented by reference TRBV5-1 and TRBJ2-7, the full variable domain reads KAGVTQTPRYLIKTRGQQVTLSCSPISGHRSVSWYQQTPGQGLQFLFEYFSETQRNKGNFPGRFSGRQFSNSRSEMNVSTLELGDSALYLCASSLGSLNRPPYEQYFGPGTRLTVT.

About this clone itself: This sample includes further DNA sequences coding for the same CDR3. The V gene is TRBV9, the J gene TRBJ1-4; D call uncertain. Trimming left V 0 bases short and J 3 bases short, with 6 bases between. Per germline, CDR1 SGDLS and CDR2 YYNGEE. The CDR3 runs 14 residues. The CDR3 protein is CASSVGVANEKLFF. In nucleotides, the CDR3 is TGTGCCAGCAGCGTAGGGGTGGCTAATGAAAAACTGTTTTTT. Full variable domain (remainder filled in from reference TRBV9 and TRBJ1-4): DSGVTQTPKHLITATGQRVTLRCSPRSGDLSVYWYQQSLDQGLQFLIQYYNGEERAKGNILERFSAQQFPDLHSELNLSSLELGDSALYFCASSVGVANEKLFFGSGTQLSVL.

The chain uses TRBV5-1 and TRBJ2-3; a possible D gene is TRBD2 (5 bases). Germline V gene data show CDR1 as SGHRS and CDR2 as YFSETQ. This CDR3 has 16 amino acids. V was cut by 0 bases and J by 0 bases, with 11 bases left in between. CDR3: CASSLESGVSTDTQYF. The CDR3, as DNA: TGCGCCAGCAGCTTGGAATCCGGGGTCAGCACAGATACGCAGTATTTT.